A selection of T cell receptor beta chains follows, all from one sample in a study of blood T cell repertoires in COVID-19. This table comes from immunoSEQ multiplex PCR, and its TCRdb copy is limited to in-frame clones, with some not included. The table records roughly 250,000 clones, approximately 85% of them present only once. The sequencing input was peripheral blood. The receptors originated from a man in his forties with acute or convalescent COVID-19. Both conserved end residues are part of each CDR3. A D gene is named only where the DNA matches it firmly. Clone sizes are given selectively: once, few, many, or a class where the clone is expanded.

d_call,clone_size,j_call,v_call,cdr3_aa,cdr3_nt
-,-,TRBJ1-1,TRBV5-6,CASSLNGGPRNTEAFF,TGTGCCAGCAGCCTCAACGGGGGGCCGAGGAACACTGAAGCTTTCTTT
TRBD1,-,TRBJ1-2,TRBV3-1/TRBV3-2,CASSPLIGQGSGYTF,TGTGCCAGCAGCCCACTAATTGGACAGGGAAGCGGCTACACCTTC
-,-,TRBJ1-2,TRBV7-2,CASSSERNYGYTF,TGTGCCAGCAGCTCCGAGAGGAACTATGGCTACACCTTC
TRBD1,-,TRBJ2-3,TRBV19,CASSIMGQGSTDTQYF,TGTGCCAGTAGTATAATGGGACAGGGGAGCACAGATACGCAGTATTTT
-,-,TRBJ1-1,TRBV6-5,CASSPTGTPNTEAFF,TGTGCCAGCAGTCCTACAGGAACTCCGAACACTGAAGCTTTCTTT
TRBD1,-,TRBJ1-1,TRBV6-5,CASSPLPGGFPEAFF,TGTGCCAGCAGTCCCCTCCCAGGGGGTTTCCCTGAAGCTTTCTTT
-,-,TRBJ1-1,TRBV12-5,CASGLFWGGAFF,TGTGCTAGTGGTTTGTTCTGGGGAGGAGCTTTCTTT
-,-,TRBJ2-5,TRBV3-1/TRBV3-2,CASSGGGAAETQYF,TGTGCCAGCAGCGGAGGGGGGGCCGCAGAGACCCAGTACTTC
TRBD1,-,TRBJ1-6,TRBV28,CASSLPGQHNSPLHF,TGTGCCAGCAGTTTACCGGGACAGCATAATTCACCCCTCCACTTT
TRBD2,once,TRBJ2-5,TRBV4-2,CASSQVFSPQRGIQETQYF,TGTGCCAGCAGCCAAGTGTTTTCCCCTCAGCGGGGTATCCAAGAGACCCAGTACTTC
-,-,TRBJ2-7,TRBV4-3,CASSQETGYEQYF,TGCGCCAGCAGCCAAGAGACAGGCTACGAGCAGTACTTC
-,-,TRBJ2-1,TRBV9,CASSVGGSLSYNEQFF,TGTGCCAGCAGCGTAGGAGGCAGCCTCTCCTACAATGAGCAGTTCTTC
TRBD1,-,TRBJ1-2,TRBV28,CASKQVRDRVYSTF,TGTGCCAGCAAACAAGTCCGGGACAGGGTCTACAGCACCTTC
TRBD2,-,TRBJ2-7,TRBV2,CASSEGASGGYVGYEQYF,TGTGCCAGCAGTGAAGGGGCTAGCGGGGGGTACGTGGGCTACGAGCAGTACTTC
TRBD1,-,TRBJ1-1,TRBV3-1/TRBV3-2,CASKRKGQGRAEAFF,TGTGCCAGCAAAAGAAAGGGACAGGGAAGGGCTGAAGCTTTCTTT
-,-,TRBJ1-4,TRBV30,CAWGEGITNEKLFF,TGTGCCTGGGGGGAGGGGATAACTAATGAAAAACTGTTTTTT
TRBD2,-,TRBJ2-1,TRBV3-1/TRBV3-2,CASSQVGGGSYNEQFF,TGTGCCAGCAGCCAAGTCGGGGGGGGCTCCTACAATGAGCAGTTCTTC
TRBD1,-,TRBJ2-7,TRBV29-1,CSVGGTGLYEQYF,TGCAGCGTTGGAGGGACAGGGCTCTACGAGCAGTACTTC
-,-,TRBJ2-5,TRBV5-1,CASSSEPTSSFGETQYF,TGCGCCAGCAGTTCCGAACCGACTAGTTCCTTCGGAGAGACCCAGTACTTC
TRBD1,-,TRBJ1-1,TRBV5-1,CASSLRGTGWDTEAFF,TGCGCCAGCAGCCTCCGTGGGACAGGGTGGGACACTGAAGCTTTCTTT
-,-,TRBJ2-5,TRBV7-3,CASSEQTGPQYF,TGTGCCAGCAGCGAGCAAACAGGACCCCAGTACTTC
-,-,TRBJ1-2,TRBV5-5,CASSRPWDMDGYTF,TGTGCCAGCAGCCGTCCGTGGGACATGGATGGCTACACCTTC
TRBD1,-,TRBJ1-2,TRBV5-4,CASSRDRGYGYTF,TGTGCCAGCAGCCGCGACAGGGGCTATGGCTACACCTTC
-,-,TRBJ1-1,TRBV29-1,CSVDPRGTTEAFF,TGCAGCGTTGATCCCAGGGGTACCACTGAAGCTTTCTTT
TRBD2,-,TRBJ2-1,TRBV10-1,CASSEVTSGKGGEQFF,TGCGCCAGCAGTGAGGTGACTAGCGGCAAAGGGGGTGAGCAGTTCTTC
TRBD1,-,TRBJ1-2,TRBV24-1,CATSDATGGRYGYTF,TGTGCCACCAGTGATGCGACAGGGGGACGGTATGGCTACACCTTC
TRBD2,-,TRBJ2-3,TRBV6-1,CASSEAWTSGGSDTQYF,TGTGCCAGCAGTGAGGCCTGGACTAGCGGGGGGTCAGATACGCAGTATTTT